Each of the 29 T cell receptor beta chains below was sequenced from the same sample in a study of T cell responses to AZD1222 COVID-19 vaccine. Sequencing was performed with immunoSEQ multiplex PCR; in TCRdb, only in-frame clones are kept and a portion is missing. The top ten hold approximately 40% of the sample, which has more than 95,000 clones, about 88% seen once. Here the sequenced sample was peripheral blood, taken 28 days after the second AZD1222 dose. Source of these receptors: an adult who received the AZD1222 COVID-19 vaccine.

The count of this clone is one. The V and J genes are TRBV28 and TRBJ2-7; D is undetermined. Germline V gene sequence: CDR1 MDHEN, CDR2 SYDVKM. V shed 1 base and J shed 3 bases, with 10 bases lying between them. CDR3 length: 14 residues. The CDR3 DNA is TGTGCCAGCAGTTTATCAGCCTATAACTACGAGCAGTACTTC. Amino acids: CASSLSAYNYEQYF.

This clone has just one count. The chain employs TRBV7-3 and TRBJ2-3, with 9 bases that match TRBD1. With V trimmed by 6 bases and J by 3 bases, 4 bases remained unmatched. The CDR3 is 14 amino acids. CDR1 is SGHTA and CDR2 is FQGTGA in the germline V gene. The CDR3: CASRPTGGTDTQYF. The DNA of the CDR3 is TGTGCCAGCAGGCCGACAGGGGGTACAGATACGCAGTATTTT.

The genes are TRBV18 and TRBJ2-1; TRBD1 matches at 10 bases. CDR3 length: 15 amino acids. Germline assignment: CDR1 KGHSH and CDR2 LQKENI. Trimming cost V 3 bases and J 5 bases; bases outside gene matches: 4. DNA for the CDR3: TGTGCCAGCTCACCTCGCGGGACAGGGGACAATGAGCAGTTCTTC. This encodes CASSPRGTGDNEQFF. Together with reference TRBV18 and TRBJ2-1, the CDR3 gives the full variable domain: NAGVMQNPRHLVRRRGQEARLRCSPMKGHSHVYWYRQLPEEGLKFMVYLQKENIIDESGMPKERFSAEFPKEGPSILRIQQVVRGDSAAYFCASSPRGTGDNEQFFGPGTRLTVL.

CDR3 sequence reads: CAIRDGQGPNYGYTF. In DNA form, the CDR3 reads TGTGCCATCAGGGATGGACAGGGCCCTAACTATGGCTACACCTTC. The V call is TRBV10-3, the J call TRBJ1-2; 8 positions agree with TRBD1. The junction had 6 bases not matched to a gene; V was cut back by 6 bases and J by 0 bases. This CDR3 region has 15 residues. Germline-derived CDR1 and CDR2 are ENHRY and SYGVKD.

The chain links TRBV15 to TRBJ2-7; maybe TRBD2 (5 bases). Germline V gene sequence: CDR1 LNHNV, CDR2 YYDKDF (reference sequence). This CDR3 region has 17 residues. The V end lost 5 bases, the J end lost 6 bases, and 26 bases lay between the germline ends. CDR3 coding DNA: TGTGCCACCAGCCCTTCCCCCACAGCGGCTCTCTCGGTCGAGCAGTACTTC. This translates into CATSPSPTAALSVEQYF.

This clone showed up just once. The chain carries TRBV4-2 and TRBJ2-1; perhaps TRBD2 as D (5 bases). Germline assignment: CDR1 LGHNA and CDR2 YNFKEQ. V was shortened by 0 bases and J by 10 bases, with 10 bases between the two germline ends. The CDR3 covers 13 residues. The CDR3 here is CASSQDRGREQFF. The CDR3 DNA reads TGTGCCAGCAGCCAAGATCGAGGGCGAGAGCAGTTCTTC.

The genes are TRBV2 and TRBJ2-7; no clear D. The CDR3 is made up of 14 amino acids. Trimming cost V 1 base and J 2 bases, with 9 bases left between them. Germline values: CDR1 SNHLY, CDR2 FYNNEI. CDR3 in DNA: TGTGCCAGCAGTGAAGGGAGACGCGCCTACGAGCAGTACTTC. This translates into CASSEGRRAYEQYF. Combining the CDR3 with reference TRBV2 and TRBJ2-7 gives the whole variable domain EPEVTQTPSHQVTQMGQEVILRCVPISNHLYFYWYRQILGQKVEFLVSFYNNEISEKSEIFDDQFSVERPDGSNFTLKIRSTKLEDSAMYFCASSEGRRAYEQYFGPGTRLTVT.

This clone occurred a few times. The V call is TRBV29-1, the J call TRBJ1-2, with D unresolved. The CDR3 is 14 amino acids. Trimming removed 4 bases at V and 5 bases at J, with 17 bases between. CDR1 is SQVTM, CDR2 ANQGSEA, per germline. The CDR3 coding sequence is TGCAGCGTTGGGGGATTGTCCCCGAAATATGGCTACACCTTC. Its protein is CSVGGLSPKYGYTF.

The count of this clone is one. The rearrangement links TRBV27 to TRBJ2-7; 14 nucleotides match TRBD2. V gave up 3 bases and J gave up 6 bases; unmatched junction bases: 13. From germline, CDR1 is MNHEY and CDR2 SMNVEV (reference sequence). The CDR3 totals 18 residues. CDR3 sequence reads: CASSFSQRLAGGPGEQYF. CDR3 in DNA: TGTGCCAGCAGTTTCTCCCAACGACTAGCGGGAGGGCCGGGCGAGCAGTACTTC.

The genes are TRBV7-3 and TRBJ1-2; 12 positions match TRBD1. Germline CDR1 reads SGHTA; CDR2 reads FQGTGA. The CDR3 spans 15 residues. The V gene end was trimmed by 4 bases and the J gene end by 8 bases; junction bases not matched to a gene: 8. The CDR3 protein is CASSSMGQGAQGYTF. DNA for the CDR3: TGTGCCAGCAGCTCAATGGGACAGGGGGCGCAAGGCTACACCTTC.

This clone was picked up a small number of times. The chain is built from TRBV6-1 and TRBJ1-2; 7 nucleotides align to TRBD1. With V trimmed by 2 bases and J by 7 bases, 10 bases remained unmatched. From germline, CDR1 is MNHNS and CDR2 SASEGT. This CDR3 is built from 15 residues. The CDR3 spells CASSESLGGYGGYTF. The CDR3 region has the DNA TGTGCCAGCAGTGAATCTCTAGGGGGCTACGGTGGCTACACCTTC.

The CDR3 here is CASSYRMMYGELFF. DNA for the CDR3: TGTGCCAGCAGTTACCGTATGATGTACGGGGAGCTGTTTTTT. The chain carries TRBV6-2 or TRBV6-3 and TRBJ2-2; D not certain. V shed 2 bases and J shed 7 bases, with 11 bases lying between them. Germline V CDR1 and CDR2: MNHEY, SVGEGT. This CDR3 region has 14 residues.

The chain has TRBV19 and TRBJ1-5; 9 bases match TRBD1. V was clipped by 9 bases and J by 4 bases; unmatched bases: 10. In germline, CDR1 is LNHDA, CDR2 SQIVND (reference sequence). There are 15 residues in the CDR3. CDR3 loop: CASNRGQGLNQPQHF. The CDR3 bases are TGTGCCAGCAATCGTGGACAGGGGTTAAATCAGCCCCAGCATTTT.

This clone appeared a single time. The J gene is TRBJ2-7, the V gene TRBV5-1, with 9 bases fitting TRBD1. V gave up 6 bases and J gave up 2 bases; unmatched junction bases: 3. CDR1 is SGHRS and CDR2 is YFSETQ in the germline V gene. This CDR3 contains 13 residues. CDR3 region: CASKGQGAYEQYF. CDR3 nucleotides: TGCGCCAGCAAGGGACAGGGTGCCTACGAGCAGTACTTC.

This clone occurred once. The chain uses TRBV18 and TRBJ2-2; 7 bases are a match to TRBD1. Germline V CDR1 and CDR2: KGHSH, LQKENI. The CDR3 length is 17 residues. Trimming at V came to 0 bases and at J to 1 base, leaving 5 bases not matched to a gene. Written as DNA, the CDR3 is TGTGCCAGCTCACCACCGGCCGGGACAGTGAACACCGGGGAGCTGTTTTTT. Protein: CASSPPAGTVNTGELFF.

This clone was recorded once. The J gene is TRBJ1-4, the V gene TRBV10-1, with D perhaps matching TRBD1 (5 bases). This CDR3 has 16 amino acids. Germline-derived CDR1 and CDR2 are WNHNN and SYGVQD (reference sequence). Between the trimmed V and J ends, which lost 0 bases and 7 bases, there was a span of 15 bases. CDR3 region: CASSESTGTVGEKLFF. CDR3 DNA sequence: TGCGCCAGCAGTGAGTCGACCGGGACGGTCGGTGAAAAACTGTTTTTT.

The V call is TRBV27, the J call TRBJ2-4, with D possibly TRBD1 on 6 matching bases. The germline gives CDR1 MNHEY, CDR2 SMNVEV (reference sequence). V gave up 8 bases and J gave up 5 bases, with 16 bases separating them. This CDR3 has 14 amino acids. CDR3 bases: TGTGCCAGCGCTTCACAGGGTGCCCAAAACATTCAGTACTTC. Its translation is CASASQGAQNIQYF.

V is TRBV27 and J is TRBJ2-1; TRBD2 matches at 12 bases. Germline V gives CDR1 MNHEY, CDR2 SMNVEV (reference sequence). Germline trimming cut 6 bases from V and 3 bases from J; bases unmatched to any gene: 3. The CDR3 extends over 15 amino acids. The CDR3 reads CASRWTSGNYNEQFF. CDR3 nucleotides: TGTGCCAGCAGGTGGACTAGCGGGAACTACAATGAGCAGTTCTTC.

This rearrangement joins TRBV7-2 to TRBJ1-5, with D possibly TRBD1 on 5 matching bases. V lost 0 bases to trimming and J lost 12 bases, with 9 bases between them. The germline CDR1 and CDR2 sequences are SGHTA and FQGNSA. This CDR3 has 12 residues. CDR3 region: CASSLARQGQHF. Here the CDR3 DNA reads TGTGCCAGCAGCTTAGCGCGTCAGGGCCAGCATTTT.

The V call is TRBV30, the J call TRBJ2-7, with a possible D match to TRBD1 (6 bases). There are 15 residues in the CDR3. Between the trimmed V and J ends, which lost 3 bases and 2 bases, there was a span of 17 bases. The V gene's germline CDR1 is GTSNPN and CDR2 SVGIG (reference sequence). CDR3 bases: TGTGCCTGGAGCCAAGGGGGTTACTCCACCTACGAGCAGTACTTC. Its translation: CAWSQGGYSTYEQYF.

The chain recombines TRBV19 with TRBJ2-3; D might be TRBD1 (6 bases). Trimming pared 4 bases from V and 5 bases from J, leaving 10 bases between. CDR1 is LNHDA, CDR2 SQIVND, per germline (reference sequence). The CDR3 length is 13 residues. CDR3 in amino acids: CASSRIQGDTQYF. In nucleotides, the CDR3 is TGTGCCAGTAGTAGAATACAGGGAGATACGCAGTATTTT.

The V and J genes are TRBV10-2 and TRBJ2-1, with 7 bases aligning to TRBD2. CDR3 length equals 15 residues. Germline assignment: CDR1 WSHSY and CDR2 SAAADI. V lost 6 bases, J lost 5 bases, and 10 bases stayed unmatched. CDR3 nucleotide sequence: TGCGCCAGCAGGTACGAAGCGGGACCCAACAATGAGCAGTTCTTC. Protein product: CASRYEAGPNNEQFF.

This chain joins TRBV5-1 and TRBJ2-1, with TRBD2 matching over 8 bases. The CDR3 loop spans 17 amino acids. Germline CDR1 is SGHRS and CDR2 is YFSETQ. Losses at the gene ends were 2 bases for V and 1 base for J; bases not matched to a gene: 8. The CDR3, as DNA: TGCGCCAGCAGCTTATTGGAGCGGGAGTTTTCCTACAATGAGCAGTTCTTC. Residues: CASSLLEREFSYNEQFF. Full variable domain (rest looked up from reference TRBV5-1 and TRBJ2-1): KAGVTQTPRYLIKTRGQQVTLSCSPISGHRSVSWYQQTPGQGLQFLFEYFSETQRNKGNFPGRFSGRQFSNSRSEMNVSTLELGDSALYLCASSLLEREFSYNEQFFGPGTRLTVL.

This chain uses TRBV15 with TRBJ2-7; 8 nucleotides match TRBD1. Unmatched junction bases numbered 8, after V lost 4 bases and J lost 3 bases. Per germline, CDR1 LNHNV and CDR2 YYDKDF (reference sequence). The CDR3 covers 15 residues. CDR3 amino acids: CATSNQDRADYEQYF. The CDR3 DNA is TGTGCCACCAGCAACCAGGACAGGGCAGACTACGAGCAGTACTTC.

DNA for the CDR3: TGTGCCAGTAGTCCTCCAAAGGGCCACAATGAGCAGTTCTTC. It yields the protein CASSPPKGHNEQFF. This chain joins TRBV19 and TRBJ2-1; D is uncertain. The CDR3 runs to 14 residues. CDR1 and CDR2 (germline): LNHDA, SQIVND (reference sequence). V was cut by 5 bases and J by 5 bases, with 13 bases left in between.

The V and J genes are TRBV11-3 and TRBJ2-7; D is unclear. Germline V gives CDR1 SGHNT, CDR2 YENEEA. The CDR3 runs to 14 residues. The V and J ends lost 5 bases and 0 bases respectively, with 11 bases between them. CDR3 nucleotides: TGTGCCAGCAGCCTAGGCAAAAACTCCTACGAGCAGTACTTC. Residues: CASSLGKNSYEQYF.

This chain connects TRBV11-2 to TRBJ2-1; no clear D. CDR1 is SGHAT and CDR2 is FQNNGV in the germline V gene. The CDR3 covers 19 residues. Between the trimmed V and J ends, which lost 1 base and 0 bases, there was a span of 19 bases. CDR3 in amino acids: CASSLGFYSTESSYNEQFF. The DNA of the CDR3 is TGTGCCAGCAGCTTAGGGTTTTATAGCACGGAGAGCTCCTACAATGAGCAGTTCTTC.

V is TRBV28 and J is TRBJ1-6, with TRBD1 identical over 10 bases. J was trimmed by 10 bases and V by 5 bases; bases with no gene match: 8. Germline CDR1 MDHEN, CDR2 SYDVKM. This CDR3 region has 15 residues. CDR3 region: CASSPGTGVGSPLHF. CDR3 sequence (DNA): TGTGCCAGCAGTCCCGGGACAGGGGTAGGGTCACCCCTCCACTTT.

The chain couples TRBV2 to TRBJ2-1, with 11 positions matching TRBD1. This CDR3 region has 14 residues. Germline CDR1 reads SNHLY; CDR2 reads FYNNEI. V lost 6 bases to trimming and J lost 10 bases; unmatched junction nucleotides: 8. CDR3 coding DNA: TGTGCCAGCAGCCGGGACAGGGGGGAAGAGGAGCAGTTCTTC. As protein: CASSRDRGEEEQFF.